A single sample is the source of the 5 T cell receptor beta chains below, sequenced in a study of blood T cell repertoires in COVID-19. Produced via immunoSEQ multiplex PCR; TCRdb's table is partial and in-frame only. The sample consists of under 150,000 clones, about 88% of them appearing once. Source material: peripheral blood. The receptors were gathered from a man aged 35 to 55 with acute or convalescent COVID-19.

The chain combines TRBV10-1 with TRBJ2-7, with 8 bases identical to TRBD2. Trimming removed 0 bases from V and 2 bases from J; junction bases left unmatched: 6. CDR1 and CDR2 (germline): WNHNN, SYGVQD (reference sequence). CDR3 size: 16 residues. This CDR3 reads CASSESTAGGTYEQYF. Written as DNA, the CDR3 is TGCGCCAGCAGTGAGTCGACGGCGGGGGGCACCTACGAGCAGTACTTC.

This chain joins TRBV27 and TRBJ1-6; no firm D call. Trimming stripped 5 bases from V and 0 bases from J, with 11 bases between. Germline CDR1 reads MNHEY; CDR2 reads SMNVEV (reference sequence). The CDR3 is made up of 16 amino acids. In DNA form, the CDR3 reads TGTGCCAGCAGTCAGACAAGAAGCTCCTATAATTCACCCCTCCACTTT. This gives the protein CASSQTRSSYNSPLHF.

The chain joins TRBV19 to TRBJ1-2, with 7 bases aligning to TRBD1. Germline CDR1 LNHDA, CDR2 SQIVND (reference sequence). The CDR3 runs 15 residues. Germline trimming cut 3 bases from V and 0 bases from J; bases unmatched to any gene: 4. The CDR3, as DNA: TGTGCCAGTAGTATCCGGGACAGTACTAACTATGGCTACACCTTC. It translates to CASSIRDSTNYGYTF.

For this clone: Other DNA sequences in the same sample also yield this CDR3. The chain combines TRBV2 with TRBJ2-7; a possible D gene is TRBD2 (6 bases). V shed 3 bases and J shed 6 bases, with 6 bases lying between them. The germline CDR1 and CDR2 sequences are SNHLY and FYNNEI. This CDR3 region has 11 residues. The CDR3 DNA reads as TGTGCCAGCAGTGAGGGGGGCGAGCAGTACTTC. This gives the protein CASSEGGEQYF.

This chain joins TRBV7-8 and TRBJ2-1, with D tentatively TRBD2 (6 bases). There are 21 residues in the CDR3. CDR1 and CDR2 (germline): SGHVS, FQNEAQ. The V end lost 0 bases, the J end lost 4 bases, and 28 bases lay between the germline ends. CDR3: CASSLATAFGSWGEIYNEQFF. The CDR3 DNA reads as TGTGCCAGCAGCTTAGCCACAGCATTCGGGTCGTGGGGGGAAATATACAATGAGCAGTTCTTC. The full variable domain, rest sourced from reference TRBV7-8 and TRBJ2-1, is GAGVSQSPRYKVAKRGQDVALRCDPISGHVSLFWYQQALGQGPEFLTYFQNEAQLDKSGLPSDRFFAERPEGSVSTLKIQRTQQEDSAVYLCASSLATAFGSWGEIYNEQFFGPGTRLTVL.